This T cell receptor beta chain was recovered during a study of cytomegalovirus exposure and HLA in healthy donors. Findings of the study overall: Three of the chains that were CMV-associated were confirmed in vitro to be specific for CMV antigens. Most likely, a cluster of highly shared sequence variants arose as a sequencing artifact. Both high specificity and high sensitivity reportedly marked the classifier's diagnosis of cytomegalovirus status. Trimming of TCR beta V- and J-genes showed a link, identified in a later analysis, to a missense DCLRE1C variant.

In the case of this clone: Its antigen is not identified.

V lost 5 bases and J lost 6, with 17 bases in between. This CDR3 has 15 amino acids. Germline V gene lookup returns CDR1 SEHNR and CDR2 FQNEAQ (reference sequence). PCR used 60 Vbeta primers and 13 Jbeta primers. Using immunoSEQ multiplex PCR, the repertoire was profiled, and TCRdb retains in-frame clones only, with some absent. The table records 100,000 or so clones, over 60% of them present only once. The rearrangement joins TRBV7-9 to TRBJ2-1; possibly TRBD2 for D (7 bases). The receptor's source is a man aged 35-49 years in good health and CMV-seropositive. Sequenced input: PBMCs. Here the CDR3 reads CASSLGLGGPNEQFF. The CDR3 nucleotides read TGTGCCAGCAGCCTAGGACTGGGGGGGCCCAATGAGCAGTTCTTC. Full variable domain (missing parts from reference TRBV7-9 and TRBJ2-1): DTGVSQNPRHKITKRGQNVTFRCDPISEHNRLYWYRQTLGQGPEFLTYFQNEAQLEKSRLLSDRFSAERPKGSFSTLEIQRTEQGDSAMYLCASSLGLGGPNEQFFGPGTRLTVL.